A single TCR beta chain is shown here with its context. Its antigen is undetermined. Some clones are missing from TCRdb's copy, which holds only in-frame ones; the method was immunoSEQ multiplex PCR. The sample shows about 510,000 clones, 90% to 96% of them seen only once. This sample is part of a study of shared clonotypes between healthy human individuals. Findings and limits, study-wide: For naive CD4 cells, roughly 5% of clonotypes were shared across a few donors. Among the subsets, naive ones generally showed larger estimated richness than memory ones. Read depth was anticipated to influence clonotype sharing among donors. It was only blood that was sampled, and tissue repertoires likely differ.

This CDR3 comprises 14 residues. Germline lookup yields CDR1 MGHRA and CDR2 YSYEKL. Losses at the gene ends were 2 bases for V and 3 bases for J; bases not matched to a gene: 4. The receptor comes from a woman aged 30 to 39 in good health. The chain uses TRBV4-1 and TRBJ2-7; 7 bases line up with TRBD1. The sequenced material came from naive CD4+ T cells sorted from blood. Subset reported: CD45RA+ positively selected. The DNA for the CDR3 is TGCGCCAGCAGCCAACCGGGACAGAACTACGAGCAGTACTTC. Translated: CASSQPGQNYEQYF.